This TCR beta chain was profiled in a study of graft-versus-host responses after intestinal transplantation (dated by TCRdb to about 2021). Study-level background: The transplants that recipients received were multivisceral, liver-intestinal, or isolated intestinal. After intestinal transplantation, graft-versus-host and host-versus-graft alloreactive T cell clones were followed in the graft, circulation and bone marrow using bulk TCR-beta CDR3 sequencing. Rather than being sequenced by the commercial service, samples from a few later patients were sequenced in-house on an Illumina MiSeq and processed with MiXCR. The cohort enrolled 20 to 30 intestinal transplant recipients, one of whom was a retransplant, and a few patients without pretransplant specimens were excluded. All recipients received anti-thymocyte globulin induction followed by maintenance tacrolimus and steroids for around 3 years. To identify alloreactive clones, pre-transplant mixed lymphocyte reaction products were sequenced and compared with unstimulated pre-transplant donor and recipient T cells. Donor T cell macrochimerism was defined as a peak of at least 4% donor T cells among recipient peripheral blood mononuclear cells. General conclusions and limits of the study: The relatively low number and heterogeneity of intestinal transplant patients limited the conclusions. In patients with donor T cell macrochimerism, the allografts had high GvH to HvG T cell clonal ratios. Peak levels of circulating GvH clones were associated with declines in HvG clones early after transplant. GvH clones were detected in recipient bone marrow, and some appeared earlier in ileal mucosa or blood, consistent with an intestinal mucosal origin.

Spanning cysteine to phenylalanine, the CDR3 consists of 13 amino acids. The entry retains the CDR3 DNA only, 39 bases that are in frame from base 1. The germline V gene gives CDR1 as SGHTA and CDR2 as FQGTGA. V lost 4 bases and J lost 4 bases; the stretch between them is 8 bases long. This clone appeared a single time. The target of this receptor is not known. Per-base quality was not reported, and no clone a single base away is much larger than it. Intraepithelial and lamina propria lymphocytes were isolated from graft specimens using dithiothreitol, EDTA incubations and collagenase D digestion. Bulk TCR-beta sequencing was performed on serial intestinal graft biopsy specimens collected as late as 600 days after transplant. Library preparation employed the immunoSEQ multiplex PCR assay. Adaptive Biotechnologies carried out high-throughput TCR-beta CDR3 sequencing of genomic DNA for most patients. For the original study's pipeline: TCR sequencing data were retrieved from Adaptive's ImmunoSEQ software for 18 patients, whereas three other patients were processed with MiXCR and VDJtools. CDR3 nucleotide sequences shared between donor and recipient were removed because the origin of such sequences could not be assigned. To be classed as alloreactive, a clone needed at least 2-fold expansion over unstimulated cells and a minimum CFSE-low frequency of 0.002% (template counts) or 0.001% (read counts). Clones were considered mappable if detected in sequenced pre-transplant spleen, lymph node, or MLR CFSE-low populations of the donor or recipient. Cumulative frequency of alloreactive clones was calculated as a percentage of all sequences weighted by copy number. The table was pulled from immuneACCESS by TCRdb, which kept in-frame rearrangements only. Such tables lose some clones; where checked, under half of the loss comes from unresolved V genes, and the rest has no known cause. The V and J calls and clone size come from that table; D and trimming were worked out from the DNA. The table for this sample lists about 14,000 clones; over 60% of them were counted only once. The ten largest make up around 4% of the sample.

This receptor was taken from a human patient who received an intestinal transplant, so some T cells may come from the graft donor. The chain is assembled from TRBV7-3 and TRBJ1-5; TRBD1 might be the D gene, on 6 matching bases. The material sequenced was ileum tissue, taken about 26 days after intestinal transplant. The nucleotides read TGTGCCAGCAGCTCGGACAGTAATCAGCCCCAGCATTTT. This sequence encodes CASSSDSNQPQHF.